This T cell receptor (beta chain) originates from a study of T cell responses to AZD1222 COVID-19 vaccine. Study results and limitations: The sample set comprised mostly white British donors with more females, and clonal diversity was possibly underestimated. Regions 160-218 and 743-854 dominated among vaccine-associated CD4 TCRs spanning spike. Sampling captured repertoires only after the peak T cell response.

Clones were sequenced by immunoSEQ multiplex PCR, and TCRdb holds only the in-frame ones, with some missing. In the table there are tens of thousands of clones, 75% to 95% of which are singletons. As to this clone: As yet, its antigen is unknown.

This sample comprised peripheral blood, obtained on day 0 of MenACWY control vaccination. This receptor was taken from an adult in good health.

CDR3 nucleotides: TGTGCTAGTGGCCCCGGGACAGGGAGGTCCAATGAGCAGTTCTTC. It translates to CASGPGTGRSNEQFF. This chain uses TRBV12-5 with TRBJ2-1; TRBD1 matches at 9 bases. The germline V gene has CDR1 LGHNT and CDR2 FRNRAP. The junction had 9 bases not matched to a gene; V was cut back by 6 bases and J by 6 bases. This CDR3 region has 15 residues.